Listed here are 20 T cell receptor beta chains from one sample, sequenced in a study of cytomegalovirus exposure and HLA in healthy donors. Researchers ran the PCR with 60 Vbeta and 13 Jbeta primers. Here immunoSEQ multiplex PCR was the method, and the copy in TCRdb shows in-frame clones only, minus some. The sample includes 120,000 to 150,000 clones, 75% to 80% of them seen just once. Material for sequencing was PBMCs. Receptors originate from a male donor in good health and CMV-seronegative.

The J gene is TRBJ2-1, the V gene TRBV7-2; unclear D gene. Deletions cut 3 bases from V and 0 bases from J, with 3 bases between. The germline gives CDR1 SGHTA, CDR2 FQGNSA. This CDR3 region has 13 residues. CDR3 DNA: TGTGCCAGCAGCTTTAACTCCTACAATGAGCAGTTCTTC. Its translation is CASSFNSYNEQFF.

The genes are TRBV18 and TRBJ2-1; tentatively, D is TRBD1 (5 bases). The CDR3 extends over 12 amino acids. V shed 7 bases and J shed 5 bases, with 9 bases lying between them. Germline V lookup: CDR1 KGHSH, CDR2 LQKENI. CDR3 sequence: CASYLRDNEQFF. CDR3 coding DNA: TGTGCCAGCTATCTCAGGGACAATGAGCAGTTCTTC.

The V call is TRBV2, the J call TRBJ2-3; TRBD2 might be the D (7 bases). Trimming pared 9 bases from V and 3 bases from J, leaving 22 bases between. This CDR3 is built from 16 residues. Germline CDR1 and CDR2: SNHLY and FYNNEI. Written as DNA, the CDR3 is TGTGCCAGTCGAAATAGAGGGGGGGCGGGGACAGATACGCAGTATTTT. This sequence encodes CASRNRGGAGTDTQYF.

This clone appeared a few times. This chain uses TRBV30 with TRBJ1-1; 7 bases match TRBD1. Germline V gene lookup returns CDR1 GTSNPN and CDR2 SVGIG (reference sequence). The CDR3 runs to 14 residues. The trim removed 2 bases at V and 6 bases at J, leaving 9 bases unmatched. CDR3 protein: CAWSPGQSPPEAFF. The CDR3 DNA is TGTGCCTGGAGTCCGGGACAGTCCCCGCCTGAAGCTTTCTTT. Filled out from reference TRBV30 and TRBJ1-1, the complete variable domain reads SQTIHQWPATLVQPVGSPLSLECTVEGTSNPNLYWYRQAAGRGLQLLFYSVGIGQISSEVPQNLSASRPQDRQFILSSKKLLLSDSGFYLCAWSPGQSPPEAFFGQGTRLTVV.

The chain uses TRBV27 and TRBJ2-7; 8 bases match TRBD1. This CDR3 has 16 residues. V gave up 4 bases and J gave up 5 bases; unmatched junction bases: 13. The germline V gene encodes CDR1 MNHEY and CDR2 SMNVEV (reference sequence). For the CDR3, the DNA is TGTGCCAGCAGTTCAGACAGGGGCCTTCTCCAACACGAGCAGTACTTC. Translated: CASSSDRGLLQHEQYF.

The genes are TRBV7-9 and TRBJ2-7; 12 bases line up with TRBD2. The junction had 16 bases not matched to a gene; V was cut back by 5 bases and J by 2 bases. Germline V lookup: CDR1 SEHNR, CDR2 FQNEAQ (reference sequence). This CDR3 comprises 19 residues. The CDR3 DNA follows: TGTGCCAGCAGCCCCGGACAGGGTCTAGCGGGAGGGAGGACCTACGAGCAGTACTTC. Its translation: CASSPGQGLAGGRTYEQYF.

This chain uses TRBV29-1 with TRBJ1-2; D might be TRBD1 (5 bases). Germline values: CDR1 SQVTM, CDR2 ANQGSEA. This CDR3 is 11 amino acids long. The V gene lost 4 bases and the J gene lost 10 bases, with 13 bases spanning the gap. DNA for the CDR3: TGCAGCGTTGTGGCAGGGTACGACTACACCTTC. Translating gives CSVVAGYDYTF.

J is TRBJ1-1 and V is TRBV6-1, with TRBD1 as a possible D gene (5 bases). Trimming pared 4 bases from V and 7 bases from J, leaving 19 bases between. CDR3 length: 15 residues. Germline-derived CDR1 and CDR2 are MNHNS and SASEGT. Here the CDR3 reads CASSVTAEGNDEAFF. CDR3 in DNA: TGTGCCAGCAGTGTGACGGCGGAGGGGAATGATGAAGCTTTCTTT.

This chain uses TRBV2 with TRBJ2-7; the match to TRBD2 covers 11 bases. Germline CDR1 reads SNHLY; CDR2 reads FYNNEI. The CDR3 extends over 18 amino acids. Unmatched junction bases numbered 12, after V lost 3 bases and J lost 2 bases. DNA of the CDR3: TGTGCCAGCAGTGAGTTAGGTAGCGGGAGGGGGTCCGCCTACGAGCAGTACTTC. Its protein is CASSELGSGRGSAYEQYF.

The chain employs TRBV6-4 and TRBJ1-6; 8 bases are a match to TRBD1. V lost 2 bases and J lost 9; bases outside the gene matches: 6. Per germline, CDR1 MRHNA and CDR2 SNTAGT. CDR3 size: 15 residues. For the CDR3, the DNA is TGTGCCAGCAGTGACGGCGCAGGGGGCCGTTCACCCCTCCACTTT. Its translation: CASSDGAGGRSPLHF.

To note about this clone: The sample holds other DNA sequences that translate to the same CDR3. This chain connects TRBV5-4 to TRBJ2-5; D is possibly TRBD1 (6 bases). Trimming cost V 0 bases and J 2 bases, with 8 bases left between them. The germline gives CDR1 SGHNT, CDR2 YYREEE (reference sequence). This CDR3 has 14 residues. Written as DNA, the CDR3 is TGTGCCAGCAGCTTGGCCAGGGGACAAGAGACCCAGTACTTC. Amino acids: CASSLARGQETQYF.

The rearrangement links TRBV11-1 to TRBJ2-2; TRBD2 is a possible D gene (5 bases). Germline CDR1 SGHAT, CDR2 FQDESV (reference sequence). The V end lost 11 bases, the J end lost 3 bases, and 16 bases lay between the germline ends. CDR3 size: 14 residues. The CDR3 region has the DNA TGTGCCTCCCGAGGGCAGGTGGACACCGGGGAGCTGTTTTTT. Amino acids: CASRGQVDTGELFF.

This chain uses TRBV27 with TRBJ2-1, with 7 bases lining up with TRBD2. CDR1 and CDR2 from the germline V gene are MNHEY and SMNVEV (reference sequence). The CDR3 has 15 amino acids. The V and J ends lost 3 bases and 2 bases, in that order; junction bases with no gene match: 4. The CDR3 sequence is CASSLASGAYNEQFF. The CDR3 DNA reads TGTGCCAGCAGTTTGGCTAGCGGAGCCTACAATGAGCAGTTCTTC.

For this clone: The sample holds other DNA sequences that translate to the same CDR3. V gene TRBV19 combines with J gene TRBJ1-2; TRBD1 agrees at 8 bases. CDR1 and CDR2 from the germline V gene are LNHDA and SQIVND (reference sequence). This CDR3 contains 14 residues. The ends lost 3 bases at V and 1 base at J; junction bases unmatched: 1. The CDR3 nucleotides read TGTGCCAGTAGTATCACAGGGGGTAACTATGGCTACACCTTC. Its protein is CASSITGGNYGYTF.

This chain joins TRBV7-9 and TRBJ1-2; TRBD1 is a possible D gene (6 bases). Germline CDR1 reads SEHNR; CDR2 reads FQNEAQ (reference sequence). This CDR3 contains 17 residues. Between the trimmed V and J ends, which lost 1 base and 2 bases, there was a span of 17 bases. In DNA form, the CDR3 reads TGTGCCAGCAGCTTAGGAGGGGGTCGTGTGGCGAACTATGGCTACACCTTC. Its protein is CASSLGGGRVANYGYTF. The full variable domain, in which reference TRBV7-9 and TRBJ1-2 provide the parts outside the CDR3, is DTGVSQNPRHKITKRGQNVTFRCDPISEHNRLYWYRQTLGQGPEFLTYFQNEAQLEKSRLLSDRFSAERPKGSFSTLEIQRTEQGDSAMYLCASSLGGGRVANYGYTFGSGTRLTVV.

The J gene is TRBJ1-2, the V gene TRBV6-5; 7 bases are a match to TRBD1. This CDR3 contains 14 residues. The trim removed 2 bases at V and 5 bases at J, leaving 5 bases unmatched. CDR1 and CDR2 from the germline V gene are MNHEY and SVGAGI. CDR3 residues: CASSYGQGVYGYTF. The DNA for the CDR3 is TGTGCCAGCAGTTACGGTCAGGGGGTGTATGGCTACACCTTC.

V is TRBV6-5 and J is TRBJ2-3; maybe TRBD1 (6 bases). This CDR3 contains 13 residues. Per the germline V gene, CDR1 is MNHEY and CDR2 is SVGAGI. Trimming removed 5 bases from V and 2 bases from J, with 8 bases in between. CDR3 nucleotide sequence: TGTGCCAGCAGTAGGGACACCACAGATACGCAGTATTTT. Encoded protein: CASSRDTTDTQYF.

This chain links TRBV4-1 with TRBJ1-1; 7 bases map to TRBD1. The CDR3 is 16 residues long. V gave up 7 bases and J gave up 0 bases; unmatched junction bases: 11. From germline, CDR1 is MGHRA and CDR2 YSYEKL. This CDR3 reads CASKHRQGGLNTEAFF. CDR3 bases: TGCGCCAGCAAACACCGACAGGGAGGATTGAACACTGAAGCTTTCTTT.

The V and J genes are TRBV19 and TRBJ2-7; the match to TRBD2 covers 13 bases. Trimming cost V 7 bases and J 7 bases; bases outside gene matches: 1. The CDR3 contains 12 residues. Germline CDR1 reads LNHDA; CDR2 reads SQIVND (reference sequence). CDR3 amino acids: CASMGLAGEQYF. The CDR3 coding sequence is TGTGCCAGTATGGGACTAGCGGGAGAGCAGTACTTC.

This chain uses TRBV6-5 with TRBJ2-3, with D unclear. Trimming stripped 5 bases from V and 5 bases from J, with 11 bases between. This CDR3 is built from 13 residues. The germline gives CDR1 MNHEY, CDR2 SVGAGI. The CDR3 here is CASSADLGDTQYF. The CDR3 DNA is TGTGCCAGCAGTGCCGACCTAGGAGATACGCAGTATTTT.